The 28 T cell receptor beta chains below all came from one sample that was sequenced in a study of blood T cell repertoires in COVID-19. Data came from immunoSEQ multiplex PCR; TCRdb stores just in-frame clones and leaves some out. The sample consists of roughly 81,000 clones, about 85% of them appearing once. Sequenced input: peripheral blood. These receptors originate from a woman aged 80 or older with COVID-19, enrolled during active disease.

The table lists this clone with a few counts. This chain uses TRBV15 with TRBJ1-6; TRBD1 is a possible D gene (6 bases). In germline, CDR1 is LNHNV, CDR2 YYDKDF (reference sequence). V was clipped by 0 bases and J by 12 bases, with 15 bases between them. The CDR3 runs to 15 residues. CDR3 protein: CATSRDPGAGGPLHF. The CDR3 coding sequence is TGTGCCACCAGCAGAGATCCAGGGGCCGGTGGACCCCTCCACTTT.

The chain links TRBV3-1 (or the pseudogene TRBV3-2) to TRBJ2-5; 8 nucleotides agree with TRBD2. V shed 0 bases, J shed 4 bases, and the junction held 4 bases outside the gene matches. This CDR3 region has 15 residues. Germline CDR1 reads LGHDT; CDR2 reads YNNKEL (reference sequence). The CDR3 DNA follows: TGTGCCAGCAGCCAAGACCGGGGGGGCGGAGAGACCCAGTACTTC. This sequence encodes CASSQDRGGGETQYF.

This clone was counted a single time. The CDR3 DNA reads as TGTGCCTCCCAGGGGAACACCGGGGAGCTGTTTTTT. Amino acid sequence: CASQGNTGELFF. This chain uses TRBV2 with TRBJ2-2, with D maybe TRBD1 (5 bases). This CDR3 has 12 amino acids. Germline loops: CDR1 SNHLY, CDR2 FYNNEI. The germline V and J ends were trimmed by 11 bases and 1 base, with 8 bases remaining between them.

The chain couples TRBV5-1 to TRBJ2-2, with TRBD2 matching over 7 bases. Germline V CDR1 and CDR2: SGHRS, YFSETQ. Losses at the gene ends were 0 bases for V and 6 bases for J; bases not matched to a gene: 14. This CDR3 region has 18 residues. The CDR3 sequence: CASSLGSGAGVAPGELFF. CDR3 bases: TGCGCCAGCAGCTTGGGGAGCGGTGCGGGGGTCGCTCCCGGGGAGCTGTTTTTT.

V usage is TRBV14 and J usage is TRBJ1-4; D perhaps matches TRBD1 (6 bases). The V end was cut by 4 bases, the J end by 7 bases, with 13 bases between. CDR3 size: 14 residues. Per the germline V gene, CDR1 is SGHDN and CDR2 is FVKESK. The CDR3 region is CASSRRGRGEKLFF. The DNA of the CDR3 is TGTGCCAGCAGCCGCAGGGGACGTGGTGAAAAACTGTTTTTT.

The CDR3 DNA reads TGTGCCAGCAGTGACACAGCCTACACTGAAGCTTTCTTT. It codes for CASSDTAYTEAFF. This chain links TRBV6-4 with TRBJ1-1; D not resolved. CDR3 length: 13 residues. Germline V lookup: CDR1 MRHNA, CDR2 SNTAGT. Trimming pared 2 bases from V and 3 bases from J, leaving 7 bases between.

The chain recombines TRBV29-1 with TRBJ2-3; 8 bases are shared with TRBD2. The CDR3 sequence is 13 residues long. Germline V gene lookup returns CDR1 SQVTM and CDR2 ANQGSEA. V shed 3 bases, J shed 5 bases, and the junction held 4 bases outside the gene matches. CDR3 sequence (DNA): TGCAGCGTTGAGGCGGGGGGAGGAGATACGCAGTATTTT. It codes for CSVEAGGGDTQYF.

This chain uses TRBV9 with TRBJ1-3; 11 positions match TRBD1. After removal of 4 bases from V and 2 bases from J, the junction contained 11 bases not matched to a gene. The CDR3 covers 18 residues. CDR1 and CDR2 from the germline V gene are SGDLS and YYNGEE. The CDR3, as DNA: TGTGCCAGCAGCAGAGGGACAGGGGGTATGAGTCCTGGAAACACCATATATTTT. Protein sequence: CASSRGTGGMSPGNTIYF.

This sequence joins TRBV7-8 and TRBJ2-7; 13 nucleotides align to TRBD2. Germline CDR1 and CDR2: SGHVS and FQNEAQ. CDR3 size: 20 residues. Trimming at V came to 1 base and at J to 6 bases, leaving 18 bases not matched to a gene. The CDR3 DNA reads as TGTGCCAGCAGCTTAGGTGTATTCTGGACTAGCGGGAGATTTTCGTCCGAGCAGTACTTC. It codes for CASSLGVFWTSGRFSSEQYF.

The V call is TRBV6-5, the J call TRBJ1-2; D is unresolved. The CDR3 is 15 amino acids. V was clipped by 6 bases and J by 0 bases, with 14 bases between them. CDR1 and CDR2 (germline): MNHEY, SVGAGI. CDR3 bases: TGTGCCAGCAGGGCGGCCCCGGGAGCTAACTATGGCTACACCTTC. Residues: CASRAAPGANYGYTF.

V and J are TRBV27 and TRBJ2-3, with 7 bases matching TRBD2. V was pared by 4 bases and J by 2 bases, with 3 bases of the junction left unmatched. Germline V gene data show CDR1 as MNHEY and CDR2 as SMNVEV (reference sequence). The CDR3 is 14 amino acids. The CDR3 spells CASSSLADTDTQYF. The CDR3 nucleotides are TGTGCCAGCAGTTCCCTAGCGGACACAGATACGCAGTATTTT.

The V call is TRBV4-2, the J call TRBJ2-2, with 10 bases that match TRBD1. This CDR3 contains 15 residues. Germline V gene sequence: CDR1 LGHNA, CDR2 YNFKEQ. V lost 1 base and J lost 6; bases outside the gene matches: 2. The CDR3 DNA sequence: TGTGCCAGCAGCCAAGGCGGACAGGGGGCCGGGGAGCTGTTTTTT. This translates into CASSQGGQGAGELFF.

V and J are TRBV5-1 and TRBJ2-2; 12 bases match TRBD2. J lost 7 bases, V lost 1 base, and 8 bases had no gene match. Germline V gene lookup returns CDR1 SGHRS and CDR2 YFSETQ. This CDR3 region has 17 residues. The chain's CDR3 is CASSLTGTSGYFGELFF. The CDR3, as DNA: TGCGCCAGCAGCTTGACCGGGACTAGCGGGTATTTCGGGGAGCTGTTTTTT.

The rearrangement uses TRBV7-2 and TRBJ1-2; TRBD1 agrees at 7 bases. The V gene's germline CDR1 is SGHTA and CDR2 FQGNSA. The V and J ends lost 6 bases and 8 bases, in that order; junction bases with no gene match: 21. The CDR3 spans 17 residues. The CDR3 coding sequence is TGTGCCAGCAGTTCTAATAAAGGACAGGTTTCCCTATGGGGCTACACCTTC. This encodes CASSSNKGQVSLWGYTF.

The chain is built from TRBV10-2 and TRBJ1-1, with D possibly matching TRBD1 (6 bases). This CDR3 has 15 amino acids. V gave up 6 bases and J gave up 1 base, with 15 bases separating them. Germline CDR1 reads WSHSY; CDR2 reads SAAADI. CDR3 region: CASRDSPGGNTEAFF. CDR3 coding DNA: TGCGCCAGCAGGGACAGCCCTGGGGGGAACACTGAAGCTTTCTTT.

This clone was recorded only once. The chain employs TRBV2 and TRBJ2-7, with TRBD1 matching 8 bases. Germline CDR1 and CDR2: SNHLY and FYNNEI. The junction had 4 bases not matched to a gene; V was cut back by 2 bases and J by 4 bases. This CDR3 is built from 14 residues. CDR3 sequence (DNA): TGTGCCAGCAGTGAACAGGGGGCCTTATACGAGCAGTACTTC. It codes for CASSEQGALYEQYF.

This chain connects TRBV7-2 to TRBJ2-1; D is ambiguous. V was cut by 4 bases and J by 6 bases, with 10 bases left in between. Germline V CDR1 and CDR2: SGHTA, FQGNSA. CDR3 length: 13 amino acids. CDR3 loop: CASSSRLANEQFF. DNA for the CDR3: TGTGCCAGCAGCTCTAGGTTGGCCAATGAGCAGTTCTTC.

This chain joins TRBV15 and TRBJ1-4; the D gene is possibly TRBD1 (6 bases). Germline V gene lookup returns CDR1 LNHNV and CDR2 YYDKDF (reference sequence). V lost 0 bases and J lost 7, with 6 bases in between. This CDR3 region has 13 residues. CDR3 sequence reads: CATSRDRGEKLFF. The CDR3 DNA is TGTGCCACCAGCAGAGACAGGGGTGAAAAACTGTTTTTT. Full variable domain (rest looked up from reference TRBV15 and TRBJ1-4): DAMVIQNPRYQVTQFGKPVTLSCSQTLNHNVMYWYQQKSSQAPKLLFHYYDKDFNNEADTPDNFQSRRPNTSFCFLDIRSPGLGDTAMYLCATSRDRGEKLFFGSGTQLSVL.

The V and J genes are TRBV6-5 and TRBJ1-2; the match to TRBD1 covers 7 bases. The trim removed 4 bases at V and 7 bases at J, leaving 12 bases unmatched. This CDR3 comprises 15 residues. CDR1 and CDR2 from the germline V gene are MNHEY and SVGAGI. CDR3 nucleotide sequence: TGTGCCAGCAGTTCGCCGACAGGGCCGGAAGGTGGCTACACCTTC. Protein: CASSSPTGPEGGYTF.

The chain links TRBV19 to TRBJ2-1; D may be TRBD2 (6 bases). Germline CDR1 and CDR2: LNHDA and SQIVND (reference sequence). Trimming took 0 bases from V and 0 from J, leaving 15 bases between them. This CDR3 spans 18 amino acids. The CDR3 sequence is CASSIDPGGTSSYNEQFF. In nucleotides, the CDR3 is TGTGCCAGTAGTATAGATCCGGGCGGGACGAGCTCCTACAATGAGCAGTTCTTC.

This clone was picked up one time. This chain connects TRBV10-3 to TRBJ1-2; TRBD1 matches 11 bases. From germline, CDR1 is ENHRY and CDR2 SYGVKD. The CDR3 has 14 residues. J was trimmed by 5 bases and V by 7 bases; bases with no gene match: 6. The CDR3 loop is CAIKGQGAQYGYTF. The CDR3 nucleotides are TGTGCCATCAAAGGACAGGGGGCGCAATATGGCTACACCTTC.

V is TRBV5-1 and J is TRBJ2-3; tentatively, D is TRBD1 (6 bases). Germline assignment: CDR1 SGHRS and CDR2 YFSETQ. Trimming pared 0 bases from V and 6 bases from J, leaving 14 bases between. The CDR3 is 15 residues long. As DNA, the CDR3 is TGCGCCAGCAGCTTGGATGGACAGCTTTCGGATACGCAGTATTTT. It is translated as CASSLDGQLSDTQYF.

CDR3 nucleotide sequence: TGTGCCAGCAGCCTCCCGGGAATCTTCTTCCTATACGAGCAGTACTTC. It codes for CASSLPGIFFLYEQYF. This chain joins TRBV14 and TRBJ2-7; D perhaps matches TRBD2 (5 bases). Germline V CDR1 and CDR2: SGHDN, FVKESK. V was shortened by 4 bases and J by 4 bases, with 20 bases between the two germline ends. This CDR3 spans 16 amino acids.

The V gene is TRBV7-2, the J gene TRBJ1-3; no firm D call. V lost 3 bases to trimming and J lost 0 bases, with 12 bases between them. The CDR3 runs 16 residues. Looked up from germline, CDR1 is SGHTA and CDR2 is FQGNSA. The CDR3 bases are TGTGCCAGCAGCTTCAACCCTGGTAGCTCTGGAAACACCATATATTTT. Translating gives CASSFNPGSSGNTIYF.

This CDR3 reads CASSVAEGAGTEAFF. CDR3 nucleotides: TGTGCCAGCAGCGTAGCGGAGGGGGCGGGAACTGAAGCTTTCTTT. This chain links TRBV9 with TRBJ1-1; 7 positions agree with TRBD1. Germline values: CDR1 SGDLS, CDR2 YYNGEE. V shed 0 bases, J shed 5 bases, and the junction held 7 bases outside the gene matches. This CDR3 has 15 amino acids.

This clone was observed a single time. V and J are TRBV6-2 or TRBV6-3 and TRBJ2-2; D might be TRBD1 (6 bases). This CDR3 contains 16 residues. Germline V CDR1 and CDR2: MNHEY, SVGEGT. Deletions cut 2 bases from V and 1 base from J, with 11 bases between. The CDR3 DNA reads TGTGCCAGCAGTTACAACAGGGCGGGGAACACCGGGGAGCTGTTTTTT. Translated, it gives CASSYNRAGNTGELFF.

The chain joins TRBV7-9 to TRBJ2-7; D might be TRBD1 (6 bases). CDR1 is SEHNR, CDR2 FQNEAQ, per germline (reference sequence). V shed 5 bases and J shed 4 bases, with 21 bases lying between them. This CDR3 is built from 16 residues. CDR3 sequence: CASSHPQGSWKYEQYF. Written as DNA, the CDR3 is TGTGCCAGCAGCCACCCGCAGGGGTCTTGGAAATACGAGCAGTACTTC.

V gene TRBV5-6 combines with J gene TRBJ2-7, with D possibly TRBD1 on 6 matching bases. Germline CDR1 reads SGHDT; CDR2 reads YYEEEE. V was shortened by 4 bases and J by 5 bases, with 13 bases between the two germline ends. The CDR3 has 13 amino acids. In DNA form, the CDR3 reads TGTGCCAGCAGCCAGACAGGTATAAACGAGCAGTACTTC. Translation: CASSQTGINEQYF.